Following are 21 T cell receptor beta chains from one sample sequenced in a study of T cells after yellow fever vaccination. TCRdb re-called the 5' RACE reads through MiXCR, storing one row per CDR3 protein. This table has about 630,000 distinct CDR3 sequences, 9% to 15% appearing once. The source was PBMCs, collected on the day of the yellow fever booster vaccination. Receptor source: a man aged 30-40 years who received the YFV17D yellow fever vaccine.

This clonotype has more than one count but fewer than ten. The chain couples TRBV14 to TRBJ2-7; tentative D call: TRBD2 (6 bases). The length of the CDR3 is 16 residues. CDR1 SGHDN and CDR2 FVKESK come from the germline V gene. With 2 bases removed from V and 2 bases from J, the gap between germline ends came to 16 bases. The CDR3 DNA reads TGTGCCAGCAGCCAAAACCCGGGACTCATTCCCTACGAGCAGTACTTC. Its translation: CASSQNPGLIPYEQYF. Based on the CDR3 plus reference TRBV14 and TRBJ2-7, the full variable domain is EAGVTQFPSHSVIEKGQTVTLRCDPISGHDNLYWYRRVMGKEIKFLLHFVKESKQDESGMPNNRFLAERTGGTYSTLKVQPAELEDSGVYFCASSQNPGLIPYEQYFGPGTRLTVT.

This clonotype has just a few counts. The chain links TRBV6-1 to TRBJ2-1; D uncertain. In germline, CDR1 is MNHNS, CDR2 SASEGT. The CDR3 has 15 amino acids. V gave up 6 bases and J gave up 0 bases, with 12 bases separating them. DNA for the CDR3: TGTGCCAGCAGCCCCGTGGAGAGCTCCTACAATGAGCAGTTCTTC. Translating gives CASSPVESSYNEQFF.

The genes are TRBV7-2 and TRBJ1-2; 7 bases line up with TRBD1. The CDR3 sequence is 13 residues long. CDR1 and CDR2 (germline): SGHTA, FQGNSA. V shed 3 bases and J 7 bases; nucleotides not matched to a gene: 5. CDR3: CASSLDYRGGYTF. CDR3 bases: TGTGCCAGCAGCTTGGATTACAGGGGTGGCTACACCTTC.

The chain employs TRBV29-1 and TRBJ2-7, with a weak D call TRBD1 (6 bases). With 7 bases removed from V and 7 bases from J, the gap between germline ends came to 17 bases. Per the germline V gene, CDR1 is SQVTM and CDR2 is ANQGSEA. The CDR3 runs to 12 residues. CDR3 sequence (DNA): TGCAGCGCTGGGGGCTTCAGGCGGGAGCAGTACTTC. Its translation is CSAGGFRREQYF.

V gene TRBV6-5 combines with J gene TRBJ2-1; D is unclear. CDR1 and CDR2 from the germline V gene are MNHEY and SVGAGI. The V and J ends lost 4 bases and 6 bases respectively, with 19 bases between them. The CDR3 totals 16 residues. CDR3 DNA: TGTGCCAGCAGTTTTTCCTTTGACTCAAACGCCAATGAGCAGTTCTTC. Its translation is CASSFSFDSNANEQFF.

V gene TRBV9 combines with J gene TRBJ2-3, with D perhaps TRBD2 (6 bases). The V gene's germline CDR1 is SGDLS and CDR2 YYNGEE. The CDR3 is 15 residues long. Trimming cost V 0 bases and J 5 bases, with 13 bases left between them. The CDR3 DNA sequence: TGTGCCAGCAGCGTAGTACCGGGAGCGGGAGATACGCAGTATTTT. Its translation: CASSVVPGAGDTQYF.

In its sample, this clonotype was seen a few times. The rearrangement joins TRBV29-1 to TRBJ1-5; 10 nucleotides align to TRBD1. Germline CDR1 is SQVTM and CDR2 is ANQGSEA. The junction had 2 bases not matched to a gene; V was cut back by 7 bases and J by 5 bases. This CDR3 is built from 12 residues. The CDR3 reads CSAGTGDQPQHF. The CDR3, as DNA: TGCAGCGCCGGGACAGGGGATCAGCCCCAGCATTTT. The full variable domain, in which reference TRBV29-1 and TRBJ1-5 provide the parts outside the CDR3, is SAVISQKPSRDICQRGTSLTIQCQVDSQVTMMFWYRQQPGQSLTLIATANQGSEATYESGFVIDKFPISRPNLTFSTLTVSNMSPEDSSIYLCSAGTGDQPQHFGDGTRLSIL.

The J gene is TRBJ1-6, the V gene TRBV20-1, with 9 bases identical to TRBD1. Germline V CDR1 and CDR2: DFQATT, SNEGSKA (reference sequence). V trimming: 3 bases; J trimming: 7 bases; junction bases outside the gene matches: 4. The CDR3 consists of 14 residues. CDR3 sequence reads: CSASPGQGNSPLHF. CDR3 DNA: TGCAGTGCTAGTCCGGGACAGGGAAATTCACCCCTCCACTTT.

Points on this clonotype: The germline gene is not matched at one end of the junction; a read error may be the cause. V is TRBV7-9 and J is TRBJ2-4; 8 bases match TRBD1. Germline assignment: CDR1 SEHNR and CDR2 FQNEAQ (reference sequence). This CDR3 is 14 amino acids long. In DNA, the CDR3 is TGTGCCAGCAGCTTAGCAGAGAACCGGGACAGGCCCTTCTTC. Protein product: CASSLAENRDRPFF.

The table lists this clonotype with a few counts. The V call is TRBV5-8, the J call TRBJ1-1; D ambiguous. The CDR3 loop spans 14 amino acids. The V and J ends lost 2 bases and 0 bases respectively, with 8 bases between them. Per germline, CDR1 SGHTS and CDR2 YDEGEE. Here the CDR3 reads CASSFRVLNTEAFF. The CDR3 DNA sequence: TGTGCCAGCAGCTTTCGTGTGCTGAACACTGAAGCTTTCTTT.

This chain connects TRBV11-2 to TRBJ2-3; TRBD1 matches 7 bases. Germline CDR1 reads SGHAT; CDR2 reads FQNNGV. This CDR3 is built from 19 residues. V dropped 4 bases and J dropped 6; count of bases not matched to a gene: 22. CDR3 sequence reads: CASSSTEGQFREAQDTQYF. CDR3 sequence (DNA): TGTGCCAGCAGCTCTACCGAGGGACAGTTCCGAGAAGCACAGGATACGCAGTATTTT. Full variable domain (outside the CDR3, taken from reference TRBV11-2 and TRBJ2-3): EAGVAQSPRYKIIEKRQSVAFWCNPISGHATLYWYQQILGQGPKLLIQFQNNGVVDDSQLPKDRFSAERLKGVDSTLKIQPAKLEDSAVYLCASSSTEGQFREAQDTQYFGPGTRLTVL.

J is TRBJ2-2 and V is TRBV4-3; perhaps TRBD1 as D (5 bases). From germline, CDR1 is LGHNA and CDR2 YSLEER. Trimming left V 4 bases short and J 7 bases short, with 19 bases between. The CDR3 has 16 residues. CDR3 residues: CASSRNVGRSGGELFF. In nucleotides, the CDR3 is TGCGCCAGCAGCCGCAATGTGGGGCGGAGTGGCGGGGAGCTGTTTTTT.

In DNA form, the CDR3 reads TGCGCCAGCAGCTTGGCCCTCCAGATACGATACAATGAGCAGTTCTTC. It yields the protein CASSLALQIRYNEQFF. This chain links TRBV5-1 with TRBJ2-1, with D unclear. V lost 0 bases and J lost 4, with 14 bases in between. This CDR3 has 16 amino acids. The germline V gene encodes CDR1 SGHRS and CDR2 YFSETQ.

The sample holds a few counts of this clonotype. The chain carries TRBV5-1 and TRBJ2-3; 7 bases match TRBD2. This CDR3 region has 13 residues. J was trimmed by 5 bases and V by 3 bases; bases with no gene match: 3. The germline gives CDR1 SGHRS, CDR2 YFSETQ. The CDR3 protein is CASSSQREDTQYF. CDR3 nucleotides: TGCGCCAGCAGCTCCCAGCGGGAAGATACGCAGTATTTT.

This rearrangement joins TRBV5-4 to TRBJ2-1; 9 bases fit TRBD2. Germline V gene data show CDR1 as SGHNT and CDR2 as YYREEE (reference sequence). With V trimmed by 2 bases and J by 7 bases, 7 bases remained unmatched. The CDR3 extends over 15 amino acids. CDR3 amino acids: CASSFGLAGQNEQFF. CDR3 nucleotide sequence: TGTGCCAGCAGCTTCGGGCTAGCGGGACAGAATGAGCAGTTCTTC.

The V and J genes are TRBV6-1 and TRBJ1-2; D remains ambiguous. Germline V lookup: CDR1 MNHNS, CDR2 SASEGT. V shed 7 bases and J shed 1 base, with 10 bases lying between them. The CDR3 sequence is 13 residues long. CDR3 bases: TGTGCCAGCAAGTTTAGCCTTAACTATGGCTACACCTTC. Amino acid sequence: CASKFSLNYGYTF.

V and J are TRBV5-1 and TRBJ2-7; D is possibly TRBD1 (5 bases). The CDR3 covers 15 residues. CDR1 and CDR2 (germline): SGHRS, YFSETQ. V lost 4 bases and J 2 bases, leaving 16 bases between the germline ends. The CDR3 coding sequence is TGCGCCAGCAGCCAAGACGTCGACAGAACCTACGAGCAGTACTTC. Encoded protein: CASSQDVDRTYEQYF.

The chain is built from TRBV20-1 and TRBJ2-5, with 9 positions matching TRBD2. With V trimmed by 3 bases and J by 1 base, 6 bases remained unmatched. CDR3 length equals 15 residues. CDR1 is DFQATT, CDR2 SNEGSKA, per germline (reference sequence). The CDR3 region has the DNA TGCAGTGCTAGGCGGCGGGAGGGGAGCCAAGAGACCCAGTACTTC. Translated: CSARRREGSQETQYF.

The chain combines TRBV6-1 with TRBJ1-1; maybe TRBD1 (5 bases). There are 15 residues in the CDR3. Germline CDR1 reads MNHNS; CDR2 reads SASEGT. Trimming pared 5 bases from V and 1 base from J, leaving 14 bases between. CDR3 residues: CASSPTGGRNTEAFF. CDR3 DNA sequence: TGTGCCAGCAGTCCCACGGGGGGACGGAACACTGAAGCTTTCTTT.

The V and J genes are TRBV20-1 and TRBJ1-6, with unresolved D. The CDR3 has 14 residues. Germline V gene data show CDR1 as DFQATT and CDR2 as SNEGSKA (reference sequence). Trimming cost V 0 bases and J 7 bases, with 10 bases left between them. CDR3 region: CSARDWQENSPLHF. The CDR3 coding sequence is TGCAGTGCTAGAGACTGGCAGGAAAATTCACCCCTCCACTTT.

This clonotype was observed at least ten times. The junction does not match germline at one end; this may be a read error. The DNA for the CDR3 is TGTGCCAGCAGCTTAGGGCAGAACTACGAGCAGTACTTC. Amino acid sequence: CASSLGQNYEQYF. The chain employs TRBV5-1 and TRBJ2-7; D is uncertain. The CDR3 contains 13 residues. Germline CDR1 SGHRS, CDR2 YFSETQ.